Listed below are T cell receptor beta chains from one sample, sequenced in a study of cytomegalovirus exposure and HLA in healthy donors. Generated by immunoSEQ multiplex PCR, the TCRdb table keeps only in-frame clones and is missing some. The table shows some 240,000 clones, with about 90% occurring only once. The sample consisted of PBMCs. Every receptor here comes from a girl aged 2-10 years in good health and CMV-seronegative. The CDR3 runs from the conserved cysteine through the conserved F or W. A D gene is named only where the DNA matches it firmly. Clone size is shown for a subset of rows, as once, few, many or a class of expanded clone.

.	TRBV6-6	few	TRBJ1-1	CASSYESRQGGTEAFF	TGTGCCAGCAGTTACGAAAGTCGCCAGGGTGGCACTGAAGCTTTCTTT
TRBD1	TRBV7-2	.	TRBJ1-1	CASSPRTGMNTEAFF	TGTGCCAGCAGCCCCCGGACAGGGATGAACACTGAAGCTTTCTTT
TRBD1	TRBV30	.	TRBJ1-6	CAWDSTGNSPLHF	TGTGCCTGGGACTCGACAGGGAATTCACCCCTCCACTTT
.	TRBV19	.	TRBJ1-5	CASDGGNQPQHF	TGTGCCAGCGACGGGGGCAATCAGCCCCAGCATTTT
.	TRBV18	.	TRBJ1-2	CASSPPAPGGRVYGYTF	TGTGCCAGCTCACCACCGGCGCCGGGGGGACGTGTCTATGGCTACACCTTC
TRBD1	TRBV28	.	TRBJ1-1	CASSPRTGGTEAFF	TGTGCCAGCAGTCCGAGGACAGGGGGCACTGAAGCTTTCTTT
TRBD1	TRBV5-4	.	TRBJ2-7	CASSFLTGVDEQYF	TGTGCCAGCAGCTTCTTGACAGGGGTGGACGAGCAGTACTTC
.	TRBV5-1	.	TRBJ2-7	CASSPQGTPYEQYF	TGCGCCAGCAGCCCCCAGGGGACCCCCTACGAGCAGTACTTC
TRBD1	TRBV5-1	.	TRBJ2-2	CASSPLTGANTGELFF	TGCGCCAGCAGCCCCCTGACAGGGGCGAACACCGGGGAGCTGTTTTTT
.	TRBV29-1	once	TRBJ2-5	CSAIPRREQETQYF	TGCAGCGCTATCCCTAGACGGGAGCAAGAGACCCAGTACTTC
TRBD1	TRBV30	.	TRBJ2-3	CASGQRGPTDTQYF	TGTGCCTCGGGACAGCGAGGACCCACAGATACGCAGTATTTT
TRBD2	TRBV29-1	.	TRBJ2-7	CSVSPGLAREQYF	TGCAGCGTCTCTCCGGGACTAGCGAGAGAGCAGTACTTC
TRBD1	TRBV6-7	.	TRBJ1-3	CASSYHGTGHSGNTIYF	TGTGCCAGCAGTTACCACGGGACAGGACACTCTGGAAACACCATATATTTT
.	TRBV5-1	.	TRBJ2-3	CASSLEGAGTDTQYF	TGCGCCAGCAGCTTGGAAGGGGCTGGAACAGATACGCAGTATTTT
.	TRBV9	.	TRBJ2-5	CASSPGNQETQYF	TGTGCCAGCAGCCCAGGGAACCAAGAGACCCAGTACTTC
.	TRBV4-1	.	TRBJ2-7	CASSQGEAEQYF	TGCGCCAGCAGCCAAGGTGAGGCCGAGCAGTACTTC
TRBD1	TRBV9	once	TRBJ1-4	CASSVGLGTGEKLFF	TGTGCCAGCAGCGTAGGGCTCGGGACAGGCGAAAAACTGTTTTTT
.	TRBV9	.	TRBJ1-1	CASSVVEGGVGETEAFF	TGTGCCAGCAGCGTAGTTGAGGGGGGGGTCGGGGAGACTGAAGCTTTCTTT
.	TRBV2	.	TRBJ2-2	CASSLKQGPTGELFF	TGTGCCAGCAGCTTGAAACAGGGACCGACCGGGGAGCTGTTTTTT
.	TRBV6-5	.	TRBJ2-1	CASSEGGVSEQFF	TGTGCCAGCAGTGAAGGCGGGGTTAGTGAGCAGTTCTTC
.	TRBV10-3	.	TRBJ1-5	CAISESRADQHQPQHF	TGTGCCATCAGTGAGTCGAGGGCGGATCAGCATCAGCCCCAGCATTTT
.	TRBV20-1	.	TRBJ2-7	CPGQGSYEQYF	TGCCCTGGGCAGGGTTCCTACGAGCAGTACTTC
.	TRBV2	.	TRBJ2-1	CASRSSESYNEQFF	TGTGCCAGCAGGTCTAGCGAATCCTACAATGAGCAGTTCTTC
.	TRBV5-1	.	TRBJ2-7	CASSFGTGLYEQYF	TGCGCCAGCAGCTTTGGTACGGGACTCTACGAGCAGTACTTC
.	TRBV5-1	.	TRBJ1-2	CASRQDNNYGYTF	TGCGCCAGCAGACAAGACAACAACTATGGCTACACCTTC
.	TRBV28	once	TRBJ1-1	CASSTLPIGTENTEAFF	TGTGCCAGCAGCACCCTTCCCATCGGGACTGAGAACACTGAAGCTTTCTTT
.	TRBV19	.	TRBJ2-1	CASSINWASSYNEQFF	TGTGCCAGTAGTATAAATTGGGCGAGCTCCTACAATGAGCAGTTCTTC
.	TRBV30	.	TRBJ2-7	CAWSVLSEQYF	TGTGCCTGGAGTGTACTAAGCGAGCAGTACTTC
.	TRBV6-1	.	TRBJ1-4	CASSELSNREKLFF	TGTGCCAGCAGTGAATTAAGTAATCGGGAAAAACTGTTTTTT
.	TRBV15	.	TRBJ2-3	CATSRDTDSSDTQYF	TGTGCCACCAGCAGAGATACGGACAGTTCAGATACGCAGTATTTT
TRBD1	TRBV4-2	.	TRBJ2-1	CASSQDGTADEQFF	TGTGCCAGCAGCCAAGACGGGACAGCGGATGAGCAGTTCTTC
.	TRBV30	.	TRBJ1-1	CAWSYRYTEAFF	TGTGCCTGGAGTTACAGGTACACTGAAGCTTTCTTT
TRBD1	TRBV5-1	.	TRBJ1-4	CASSRGTSTGFNEKLFF	TGCGCCAGCAGCAGGGGGACCTCGACAGGGTTTAATGAAAAACTGTTTTTT
TRBD1	TRBV6-5	.	TRBJ1-6	CAIRTGRDNSPLHF	TGTGCCATCCGGACAGGCAGGGATAATTCACCCCTCCACTTT
.	TRBV7-8	.	TRBJ2-2	CASSPRDSSNTGELFF	TGTGCCAGCAGCCCGCGGGACAGTTCGAACACCGGGGAGCTGTTTTTT
.	TRBV27	.	TRBJ2-3	CASSFGGADTQYF	TGTGCCAGCAGTTTTGGGGGCGCAGATACGCAGTATTTT
TRBD1	TRBV13	.	TRBJ1-1	CASSSSLPGQNMNTEAFF	TGTGCCAGCAGCTCAAGCCTTCCGGGACAGAACATGAACACTGAAGCTTTCTTT
.	TRBV12-5	.	TRBJ2-1	CASGLGQAVQEQFF	TGTGCTAGTGGTTTGGGACAGGCAGTTCAAGAGCAGTTCTTC
.	TRBV28	.	TRBJ1-1	CASSSLLYSNTEAFF	TGTGCCAGCAGTTCTTTATTGTACAGCAACACTGAAGCTTTCTTT
TRBD1	TRBV2	.	TRBJ1-1	CASSDAGGTGVTEAFF	TGTGCCAGCAGTGATGCCGGGGGGACAGGGGTCACTGAAGCTTTCTTT
TRBD2	TRBV7-8	.	TRBJ2-1	CASSPSRLAGYNEQFF	TGTGCCAGCAGCCCCAGTCGGCTAGCGGGCTACAATGAGCAGTTCTTC
TRBD1	TRBV29-1	.	TRBJ2-2	CSATGQAPTGELFF	TGCAGCGCAACCGGACAGGCTCCAACCGGGGAGCTGTTTTTT
.	TRBV5-4	.	TRBJ2-7	CASSQMTGSSYEQYF	TGTGCCAGCAGCCAGATGACAGGAAGCTCCTACGAGCAGTACTTC
TRBD1	TRBV2	.	TRBJ2-7	CASMVQDRGSYEQYF	TGTGCCAGCATGGTCCAGGACAGGGGGTCCTACGAGCAGTACTTC
.	TRBV5-8	.	TRBJ2-5	CASSPKGRMVGETQYF	TGTGCCAGCAGCCCGAAAGGGAGAATGGTCGGGGAGACCCAGTACTTC
.	TRBV5-6	.	TRBJ2-7	CASSLALYEQYF	TGTGCCAGCAGCTTGGCCCTCTACGAGCAGTACTTC
.	TRBV7-7	.	TRBJ2-2	CASSLSTGEAGELFF	TGTGCCAGCAGCCTCTCCACAGGGGAGGCCGGGGAGCTGTTTTTT
.	TRBV5-6	.	TRBJ1-1	CASSLVSDTEAFF	TGTGCCAGCAGCTTGGTATCGGACACTGAAGCTTTCTTT
TRBD2	TRBV5-1	.	TRBJ2-3	CASSYPSVAGGPPDTQYF	TGCGCCAGCAGCTACCCCTCTGTAGCGGGGGGGCCACCCGATACGCAGTATTTT
TRBD1	TRBV28	.	TRBJ1-3	CASSPENFDRVIDTIYF	TGTGCCAGCAGTCCAGAAAATTTTGACAGGGTGATAGACACCATATATTTT
.	TRBV5-1	.	TRBJ1-2	CASSLTGKNGYTF	TGCGCCAGCAGCTTGACAGGGAAGAATGGCTACACCTTC
.	TRBV5-6	.	TRBJ2-5	CASSGGTSRETQYF	TGTGCCAGCAGCGGTGGTACTAGCAGAGAGACCCAGTACTTC
.	TRBV9	.	TRBJ2-7	CASSVGGFAYEQYF	TGTGCCAGCAGCGTAGGCGGGTTCGCCTACGAGCAGTACTTC
.	TRBV4-1	.	TRBJ2-6	CASSGAKGANVLTF	TGCGCCAGCAGCGGAGCGAAGGGGGCCAACGTCCTGACTTTC
TRBD1	TRBV29-1	.	TRBJ1-1	CSVDRGPTEAFF	TGCAGCGTCGACAGGGGTCCCACTGAAGCTTTCTTT
TRBD2	TRBV5-1	.	TRBJ2-3	CASSPSGLAGGPSTDTQYF	TGCGCCAGCAGCCCATCGGGACTAGCGGGGGGACCTAGCACAGATACGCAGTATTTT
.	TRBV27	.	TRBJ2-3	CASSLPSSDTQYF	TGTGCCAGCAGTTTGCCGAGCTCAGATACGCAGTATTTT
TRBD1	TRBV5-1	.	TRBJ1-2	CASSLVPDRGDGYTF	TGCGCCAGCAGCTTGGTACCGGACAGGGGGGATGGCTACACCTTC
TRBD2	TRBV7-8	.	TRBJ2-1	CASSPGTSGRFYNEQFF	TGTGCCAGCAGCCCGGGGACTAGCGGGAGGTTCTACAATGAGCAGTTCTTC
.	TRBV7-9	.	TRBJ2-5	CASSLARRGGGYQETQYF	TGTGCCAGCAGCTTAGCGCGACGGGGCGGGGGCTACCAAGAGACCCAGTACTTC